This is a list of T cell receptor beta chains from one sample in a study of T cell changes during pregnancy in multiple sclerosis. Data came from immunoSEQ multiplex PCR; TCRdb stores just in-frame clones and leaves some out. The sample records tens of thousands of clones, around 94% being singletons. The sample here was peripheral blood, taken in the third trimester of pregnancy. The receptor set was obtained from a female donor with multiple sclerosis, enrolled in a pregnancy study. Both conserved end residues are part of each CDR3. Each record gives: D gene, J gene, clone size, V gene, CDR3 DNA, CDR3 protein. A D gene is named only where the DNA matches it firmly. A row's size may be missing; if present it is once, few, many or a size class.

>.|TRBJ2-7|.|TRBV2
TGTGCCAGCATGCCCTTCTTAGCGGACTCATCCTACGAGCAGTACTTC
CASMPFLADSSYEQYF
>TRBD1|TRBJ2-4|.|TRBV7-2
TGTGCCAGCAGCTCCGGGGACAGGGGGCACTTTACCAAAAACATTCAGTACTTC
CASSSGDRGHFTKNIQYF
>TRBD1|TRBJ2-6|.|TRBV7-8
TGTGCCAGCAGCCCCAAGAGGGGACAGGGGGCAGGAAGTGGGGCCAACGTCCTGACTTTC
CASSPKRGQGAGSGANVLTF
>TRBD1|TRBJ2-7|.|TRBV6-1
TGTGCCAGCCCATCCCCGGGACAGCCCTTAGTGCAGTACTTC
CASPSPGQPLVQYF
>.|TRBJ2-2|.|TRBV6-4
TGTGCCAGCAGTCTGGCAGGGGATGCGAACACCGGGGAGCTGTTTTTT
CASSLAGDANTGELFF
>TRBD1|TRBJ1-1|.|TRBV7-2
TGTGCCAGCAGCACCCGGACAGGGGGGACTGAAGCTTTCTTT
CASSTRTGGTEAFF
>.|TRBJ1-2|.|TRBV25-1
TGTGCCAGCAGTGAAACCCCCTGGGGGGAATACTATGGCTACACCTTC
CASSETPWGEYYGYTF
>.|TRBJ1-2|.|TRBV28
TGTGCCAGCAGTTTGGGGGGGGACCCCTCCTATGGCTACACCTTC
CASSLGGDPSYGYTF
>TRBD1|TRBJ2-6|.|TRBV30
TGTGCCTGGAGTGGGGACAGCCGAGTGGCCAACGTCCTGACTTTC
CAWSGDSRVANVLTF
>TRBD1|TRBJ2-7|.|TRBV5-4
TGTGCCAGCAGCGCGACGATACAGGGGGCATACGAGCAGTACTTC
CASSATIQGAYEQYF
>TRBD1|TRBJ1-1|.|TRBV6-5
TGTGCCAGCAGAAGGACAGGGGCTGAGGCTTTCTTT
CASRRTGAEAFF
>TRBD2|TRBJ2-1|.|TRBV5-1
TGCGCCAGCAGCTTGGCCAGGCTAGCGGCGCTTCCGGAGTCCTACAATGAGCAGTTCTTC
CASSLARLAALPESYNEQFF
>TRBD2|TRBJ2-5|once|TRBV7-7
TGTGCCAGCAGCCGGGGTGTTAGCGGGAGAGGGGAGACCCAGTACTTC
CASSRGVSGRGETQYF
>TRBD1|TRBJ1-5|.|TRBV6-1
TGTGCCAGCAGTGTAGCCCAGTCGGACAGGGACGAAGTATATAGCAATCAGCCCCAGCATTTT
CASSVAQSDRDEVYSNQPQHF
>.|TRBJ1-5|.|TRBV19
TGTGCCAGTAGTATACGTCTGGGGCAAAGTCAGCCCCAGCATTTT
CASSIRLGQSQPQHF
>.|TRBJ1-1|.|TRBV4-3
TGCGCCAGCAGCCAAGATGCAGCAGGCCCGGATAACACTGAAGCTTTCTTT
CASSQDAAGPDNTEAFF
>.|TRBJ1-4|.|TRBV7-9
TGTGCCAGCAGCTTGAAGCTTAATGAAAAACTGTTTTTT
CASSLKLNEKLFF
>.|TRBJ2-7|.|TRBV5-4
TGTGCCAGCGGCTTCGACCAGCGGGCGTCCTACGAGCAGTACTTC
CASGFDQRASYEQYF
>.|TRBJ2-3|.|TRBV5-4
TGTGCCAGCAGCTCGGGACTCAACACAGATACGCAGTATTTT
CASSSGLNTDTQYF
>.|TRBJ1-5|.|TRBV5-6
TGTGCCAGCAGCTCCCAGGGGTATAGCAATCAGCCCCAGCATTTT
CASSSQGYSNQPQHF
>.|TRBJ2-2|once|TRBV5-6
TGTGCCAGCAGCCAGGGGCCAGGGAGAGCCGGGGAGCTGTTTTTT
CASSQGPGRAGELFF
>.|TRBJ2-3|once|TRBV5-1
TGCGCCGGCAGACGGGGGAGCACAGATACGCAGTATTTT
CAGRRGSTDTQYF
>TRBD1|TRBJ1-2|.|TRBV5-1
TGCGCCAGCAGCCCGGGGACAGTAATTACCTATGGCTACACCTTC
CASSPGTVITYGYTF
>.|TRBJ2-7|.|TRBV6-6
TGTGCCAGCCATTCGGGGGAAAGGTACGAGCAGTACTTC
CASHSGERYEQYF
>TRBD1|TRBJ1-5|.|TRBV2
TGTGCCAGCACTGGACAGGCCAATCAGCCCCAGCATTTT
CASTGQANQPQHF
>TRBD2|TRBJ2-2|.|TRBV4-1
TGCGCCAGCAGCCCCGCGGGGAGCGGGAGAAACACCGGGGAGCTGTTTTTT
CASSPAGSGRNTGELFF
>.|TRBJ2-7|.|TRBV5-1
TGCGCCAGCAGCTTGGTTGCCCCCGGCTACGAGCAGTACTTC
CASSLVAPGYEQYF
>.|TRBJ1-4|.|TRBV4-3
TGCGCCAGCAGTCCGGGAGCAACTAATGAAAAACTGTTTTTT
CASSPGATNEKLFF
>TRBD1|TRBJ1-1|once|TRBV6-1
TGTGCCAGCAGGGTAACAGGGGGCACTGAAGCTTTCTTT
CASRVTGGTEAFF
>TRBD1|TRBJ2-1|.|TRBV29-1
TGCAGCGTTGAAGATGGGGTCTGGACAGGGGGCTTCAATGAGCAGTTCTTC
CSVEDGVWTGGFNEQFF
>TRBD2|TRBJ2-7|.|TRBV18
TGTGCCAGCTCACCGAGGCGGGAGAGCTCCTACGAGCAGTACTTC
CASSPRRESSYEQYF
>.|TRBJ1-1|.|TRBV5-6
TGTGCCAGCAGCTTGGGCAGGGGCACTGAAGCTTTCTTT
CASSLGRGTEAFF
>TRBD1|TRBJ1-2|once|TRBV5-1
TGCGCCAGCAGCATGGGACAGGCCTATGGCTACACCTTC
CASSMGQAYGYTF
>.|TRBJ2-7|.|TRBV5-1
TGCGCCAGCAGCCCGACTGGGGCGGTGCACGAGCAGTACTTC
CASSPTGAVHEQYF
>.|TRBJ1-1|.|TRBV30
TGTGCCGGCCAGGACAGGAACACTGAAGCTTTCTTT
CAGQDRNTEAFF
>.|TRBJ2-7|.|TRBV7-9
TGTGCCAGCAGCTTAGAACCGGACAATCGGCAGTACTTC
CASSLEPDNRQYF
>TRBD2|TRBJ2-1|.|TRBV27
TGTGCCAGCAGTCTTAGCGGGAGCTCCTACAATGAGCAGTTCTTC
CASSLSGSSYNEQFF
>.|TRBJ2-3|.|TRBV4-3
TGCGCCAGCAGCCAAGAAATAACTATATGCACAGATACGCAGTATTTT
CASSQEITICTDTQYF
>.|TRBJ2-3|.|TRBV2
TGTGCCAGCAGTGGGGAGGATGATACGCAGTATTTT
CASSGEDDTQYF
>.|TRBJ2-7|.|TRBV19
TGTGCCAGTAGTATCGGGTCTCCGCCAAGCTCCTACGAGCAGTACTTC
CASSIGSPPSSYEQYF
>TRBD1|TRBJ2-1|.|TRBV18
TGTGCCAGCCGACCGACAGGGGGCGGGAATGAGCAGTTCTTC
CASRPTGGGNEQFF
>.|TRBJ2-1|.|TRBV29-1
TGCAGCGCCACGGACAGTTCCCACAATGAGCAGTTCTTC
CSATDSSHNEQFF
>TRBD1|TRBJ1-2|.|TRBV28
TGTGCCAGCAGTTTATACGGACAGGGCCTGGAGGATGGCTACACCTTC
CASSLYGQGLEDGYTF
>.|TRBJ2-2|.|TRBV5-4
TGTGCCAGCAGCTTGGGTAGGAACACCGGGGAGCTGTTTTTT
CASSLGRNTGELFF
>TRBD2|TRBJ2-1|.|TRBV28
TGTGCCAGCAGTCCCCCGGGACTAGCGGGAGCCAACAATGAGCAGTTCTTC
CASSPPGLAGANNEQFF
>TRBD1|TRBJ2-1|.|TRBV6-5
TGTGCCAGCAGATGGGGACAGATGTCCTACAATGAGCAGTTCTTC
CASRWGQMSYNEQFF
>TRBD2|TRBJ2-7|.|TRBV19
TGTGCCAGTAGTCCAGGGACTAGCGGCTACGAGCAGTACTTC
CASSPGTSGYEQYF
>TRBD2|TRBJ2-2|.|TRBV6-1
TGTGCCAGCAGTGATGTAGCGGGAGACACCGGGGAGCTGTTTTTT
CASSDVAGDTGELFF
>.|TRBJ2-1|.|TRBV6-1
TGTGCCAGCATGCACGGTTACAATGAGCAGTTCTTC
CASMHGYNEQFF